The 20 T cell receptor beta chains listed next were all sequenced from one sample in a study of CD4 and CD8 cells across lung adenocarcinoma regions. TCRdb recomputed calls from the PCR reads with MiXCR, one row per CDR3 protein. The sample contains tens of thousands of distinct CDR3 sequences, about 51% of which appear only once. Sequencing input: CD4+ T cells from the center of a lung tumor. The receptors come from a male donor with lung adenocarcinoma. The CD4 and CD8 labels of this study may be unreliable.

This clonotype was seen a handful of times. V gene TRBV5-1 combines with J gene TRBJ2-5; D possibly matches TRBD1 or TRBD2 (5 bases each). Germline V CDR1 and CDR2: SGHRS, YFSETQ. The CDR3 contains 16 residues. The germline V and J ends were trimmed by 0 bases and 5 bases, with 17 bases remaining between them. The CDR3 region has the DNA TGCGCCAGCAGCTTGGACGGGGCAGGTCGAAGGGAGACCCAGTACTTC. Translated, it gives CASSLDGAGRRETQYF. Filled out from reference TRBV5-1 and TRBJ2-5, the complete variable domain reads KAGVTQTPRYLIKTRGQQVTLSCSPISGHRSVSWYQQTPGQGLQFLFEYFSETQRNKGNFPGRFSGRQFSNSRSEMNVSTLELGDSALYLCASSLDGAGRRETQYFGPGTRLLVL.

This clonotype is labeled as medium-sized. V gene TRBV6-1 combines with J gene TRBJ2-5; 9 bases fit TRBD1. The better agreement between TRBJ2-7 and the DNA end casts doubt on the J call. This CDR3 has 14 amino acids. Germline V CDR1 and CDR2: MNHNS, SASEGT. The CDR3 nucleotides are TGTGCCAGCAGTGACGGGACAGGGCGGGGCGAGCAGTACTTC. Its protein product is CASSDGTGRGEQYF.

The table lists this clonotype with a few counts. One end of the junction does not line up with germline, which may come from a read error. The chain carries TRBV27 and TRBJ2-4; maybe TRBD2 (5 bases). Germline values: CDR1 MNHEY, CDR2 SMNVEV (reference sequence). There are 15 residues in the CDR3. CDR3 loop: CASRTGLRAKNTQYF. As DNA, the CDR3 is TGTGCCAGCAGGACGGGGTTGCGAGCCAAAAACACTCAGTATTTC.

By share, this clonotype counts as medium-sized. The rearrangement joins TRBV10-1 to TRBJ2-1, with 10 nucleotides matching TRBD2. The CDR3 totals 16 residues. V shed 2 bases, J shed 6 bases, and the junction held 7 bases outside the gene matches. The V gene's germline CDR1 is WNHNN and CDR2 SYGVQD (reference sequence). The CDR3 coding sequence is TGCGCCAGCAGTGAGAGGAGCGGGAGGGCCATCAATGAGCAGTTCTTC. Its protein is CASSERSGRAINEQFF.

The rearrangement uses TRBV9 and TRBJ2-5, with D possibly being TRBD1 or TRBD2 (5 bases each). The DNA end is a closer match to TRBJ2-7, so the J assignment may be wrong. The CDR3 is made up of 15 amino acids. Germline CDR1 SGDLS, CDR2 YYNGEE. The CDR3 sequence: CASSVTGTDAYEQYF. In nucleotides, the CDR3 is TGTGCCAGCAGCGTTACCGGGACCGATGCCTACGAGCAGTACTTC.

To note about this clonotype: One junction end does not reproduce the germline sequence, and a read error may be involved. This chain connects TRBV7-6 to TRBJ2-3, with 10 positions matching TRBD1. There are 18 residues in the CDR3. CDR1 and CDR2 (germline): SGHVS, FNYEAQ. CDR3 in amino acids: CAGSLGGWGTGDQDTQYF. The CDR3, as DNA: TGTGCGGGCAGCTTAGGGGGATGGGGGACAGGGGACCAAGATACGCAGTATTTC.

For the CDR3, the DNA is TGTGCGAGGCGTGGGGGCCGTGACAAAGAGACCCAGTTCTTC. Its translation is CARRGGRDKETQFF. This chain links TRBV27 with TRBJ2-4, with D perhaps TRBD1 (6 bases). The J call may be incorrect, as the DNA end agrees better with TRBJ2-1. This CDR3 has 14 residues. Per germline, CDR1 MNHEY and CDR2 SMNVEV (reference sequence).

The chain uses TRBV7-6 and TRBJ2-1, with a weak D call TRBD1 (6 bases). The germline CDR1 and CDR2 sequences are SGHVS and FNYEAQ. The CDR3 is made up of 15 amino acids. The V end lost 2 bases, the J end lost 10 bases, and 18 bases lay between the germline ends. This chain's CDR3 is CASSLRFTGSYEQFF. CDR3 DNA sequence: TGTGCCAGCAGCTTAAGGTTCACAGGGAGCTACGAGCAGTTCTTC.

This chain joins TRBV6-1 and TRBJ2-3; D is unresolved. From germline, CDR1 is MNHNS and CDR2 SASEGT. V gave up 4 bases and J gave up 11 bases, with 19 bases separating them. This CDR3 has 14 amino acids. CDR3 nucleotides: TGTGCCAGCAGTGGCACTTGCGGCAAAGACATGCAGTATTTT. Amino acid sequence: CASSGTCGKDMQYF.

The chain joins TRBV10-1 to TRBJ2-1; the D gene is possibly TRBD1 (5 bases). The J call may be faulty, since TRBJ2-7 better matches the DNA end. Germline CDR1 is WNHNN and CDR2 is SYGVQD (reference sequence). The CDR3 has 12 amino acids. CDR3 coding DNA: TGCGCCAGCGGTGTTCTGACAGATGAGCAGTACTTC. Protein sequence: CASGVLTDEQYF.

As concerns this clonotype: A read error may account for a junction end that differs from germline. This sequence joins TRBV6-1 and TRBJ2-2, with D uncertain. The CDR3 contains 15 residues. The germline V gene has CDR1 MNHNS and CDR2 SASEGT. For the CDR3, the DNA is TGTGCCAGCAGCGCCGAGGCTGTGAGCACAGAGGAGCAGTTTTTT. Protein: CASSAEAVSTEEQFF.

Points on this clonotype: A read error may account for a junction end that differs from germline. The chain combines TRBV27 with TRBJ2-2; 11 bases line up with TRBD2. The CDR3 runs 22 residues. Germline V gene data show CDR1 as MNHEY and CDR2 as SMNVEV (reference sequence). The CDR3 coding sequence is TGTGCCAGCAGTTCGTTAATAGCGGGAGGGGAAGGCGATCGTGCGAGAACAGGGGCGCTGTTTTTT. This gives the protein CASSSLIAGGEGDRARTGALFF.

There are many counts of this clonotype. This chain links TRBV7-8 with TRBJ2-4, with 13 bases matching TRBD2. Germline CDR1 reads SGHVS; CDR2 reads FQNEAQ. Trimming took 5 bases from V and 10 from J; bases not matched to a gene: 8. CDR3 length equals 15 residues. CDR3 protein: CASSPTGTSGTIQYF. The CDR3 region has the DNA TGTGCCAGCAGCCCGACCGGGACTAGCGGGACGATTCAGTACTTC.

The chain couples TRBV7-2 to TRBJ2-5; D gene unclear. The end of the DNA fits TRBJ2-7 better, so the J call may be wrong. Germline CDR1 SGHTA, CDR2 FQGNSA. The CDR3 has 13 residues. CDR3: CASSLDPSYEQYF. The DNA for the CDR3 is TGTGCCAGCAGCTTAGACCCCAGCTACGAGCAGTACTTC.

This clonotype has a count of ten or more. The V gene is TRBV6-5, the J gene TRBJ2-5; D is unclear. The better agreement between TRBJ2-7 and the DNA end casts doubt on the J call. The CDR3 runs 12 residues. In germline, CDR1 is MNHEY, CDR2 SVGAGI. CDR3 loop: CASSYSTGEQYF. For the CDR3, the DNA is TGTGCCAGCAGTTACTCGACTGGCGAGCAGTACTTC.

The chain joins TRBV6-1 to TRBJ2-1; the D is unclear. The end of the DNA fits TRBJ2-7 better, so the J call may be wrong. The germline V gene encodes CDR1 MNHNS and CDR2 SASEGT. This CDR3 comprises 15 residues. The CDR3 here is CASSEVAESSYEQYF. The CDR3 region has the DNA TGTGCCAGCAGTGAAGTAGCTGAAAGCTCCTACGAGCAGTACTTC.

In its sample, this clonotype was seen a few times. The genes are TRBV4-1 and TRBJ2-3; 7 bases align to TRBD2. CDR3 length: 14 residues. Germline values: CDR1 MGHRA, CDR2 YSYEKL. After removal of 1 base from V and 4 bases from J, the junction contained 2 bases not matched to a gene. CDR3 DNA: TGCGCCAGCAGCCAAGCCCTAGCGGCAGATACGCAGTATTTT. It encodes CASSQALAADTQYF.

This sequence joins TRBV6-1 and TRBJ2-4, with TRBD2 as a possible D gene (6 bases). The CDR3 runs 15 residues. With 2 bases removed from V and 12 bases from J, the gap between germline ends came to 20 bases. In germline, CDR1 is MNHNS, CDR2 SASEGT. In DNA, the CDR3 is TGTGCCAGCAGTGAAATGGCTAGCGACCAAGACACTCAGTACTTC. As protein: CASSEMASDQDTQYF.

This chain links TRBV7-8 with TRBJ1-1; D is possibly TRBD1 (5 bases). V dropped 8 bases and J dropped 1 base, with 11 bases sitting between them. The CDR3 sequence is 13 residues long. Germline CDR1 is SGHVS and CDR2 is FQNEAQ. CDR3 in DNA: TGTGCCAGCTCCTCACAGGAGAACACTGAAGCTTTCTTT. It specifies CASSSQENTEAFF.

Ten or more counts support this clonotype. Just one base apart from a much larger clone, this may be a read error. This chain connects TRBV6-1 to TRBJ2-1; the D is unclear. V shed 4 bases and J shed 10 bases, with 14 bases lying between them. The CDR3 extends over 13 amino acids. Germline lookup yields CDR1 MNHNS and CDR2 SASEGT. CDR3 residues: CASSVGTNYEQFF. The CDR3 region has the DNA TGTGCCAGCAGTGTGGGCACAAACTACGAGCAGTTCTTC.